This T cell receptor (beta chain) was sequenced during a study of OX40 agonist ivuxolimab in advanced cancers. Assay: immunoSEQ multiplex PCR; the TCRdb copy retains only in-frame clones and omits some. The data show some 97,000 clones, approximately 90% seen once. As for this clone: Its specificity is not known.

Study outcomes and limitations: The study observed clonal expansion of CD4+ and CD8+ blood T cells by week 6 at 0.1 to 3.0 mg/kg. Researchers report that CD8+ T cells had, on average, more expanded clones than CD4+. Among the least clonally expanded were partial responders at 0.1-3.0 mg/kg.

Collection of blood occurred at baseline, at cycle 4 day 1, and at cycle 7 day 1. Trimming took 2 bases from V and 2 from J, leaving 11 bases between them. This CDR3 has 15 residues. CDR1 is MNHEY and CDR2 is SVGAGI in the germline V gene. The rearrangement uses TRBV6-5 and TRBJ2-3; D is possibly TRBD1 (5 bases). This specimen consisted of CD4+ or CD8+ T cells sorted from blood, obtained in a trial of the OX40 agonist ivuxolimab. The receptor's source is an adult with an advanced solid tumor such as melanoma, head and neck, liver or kidney cancer. Written as DNA, the CDR3 is TGTGCCAGCAGTTACAGGGGCCAACTCACAGATACGCAGTATTTT. Protein product: CASSYRGQLTDTQYF.